This T cell receptor beta chain was identified during a study of cytomegalovirus exposure and HLA in healthy donors. This clone was seen only once. CDR1 and CDR2 (germline): SGHAT, FQDESV (reference sequence). Trimming cost V 6 bases and J 3 bases, with 12 bases left between them. The CDR3 consists of 14 residues. The PCR had 60 Vbeta and 13 Jbeta primers. In the original analysis: It was a later analysis that counted tens of millions of unique TCR beta chains, of which some 12 million were shared. Sequenced by immunoSEQ multiplex PCR; TCRdb stores in-frame clones only, minus some. The DNA was the basis for D and trimming; V, J and clone size are from that table. The sample lists 200,000 to 250,000 clones; 70% were seen once.

The sequence derives from a man aged 40-49 years in good health and CMV-seropositive. Sequencing input: PBMCs. The V and J genes are TRBV11-1 and TRBJ1-3, with D tentatively TRBD1 (6 bases). The CDR3 here is CASSLQGNGNTIYF. CDR3 DNA: TGTGCCAGCAGTCTCCAGGGGAATGGAAACACCATATATTTT.